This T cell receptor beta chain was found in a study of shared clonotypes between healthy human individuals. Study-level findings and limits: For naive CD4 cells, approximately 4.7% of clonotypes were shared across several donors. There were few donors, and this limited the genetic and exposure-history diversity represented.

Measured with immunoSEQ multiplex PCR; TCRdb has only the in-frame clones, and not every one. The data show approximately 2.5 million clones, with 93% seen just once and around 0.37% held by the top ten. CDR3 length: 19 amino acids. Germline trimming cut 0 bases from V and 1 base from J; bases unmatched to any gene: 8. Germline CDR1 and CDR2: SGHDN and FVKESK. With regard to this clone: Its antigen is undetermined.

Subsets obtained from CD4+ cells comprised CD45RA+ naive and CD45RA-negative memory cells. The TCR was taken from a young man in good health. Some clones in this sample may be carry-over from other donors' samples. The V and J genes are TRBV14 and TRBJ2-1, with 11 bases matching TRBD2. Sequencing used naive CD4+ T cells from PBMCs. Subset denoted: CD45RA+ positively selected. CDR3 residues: CASSQELAGESGSYNEQFF. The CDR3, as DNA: TGTGCCAGCAGCCAAGAACTAGCGGGGGAATCAGGATCCTACAATGAGCAGTTCTTC.